The rows below give T cell receptor beta chains drawn from one sample of a study of response to subunit inactivated influenza vaccine. Each CDR3 protein gets one entry after TCRdb re-called the RT-PCR reads with MiXCR. The sample carries more than 500,000 distinct CDR3 sequences, over 9% recorded once. A further study also used this sample, focusing on T cells expressing NK-cell markers.

The sequenced sample was PBMCs from blood, obtained on the day of vaccination. The receptors here all came from a man in his fifties who received an inactivated influenza vaccine. The CDR3 runs from the conserved cysteine through the conserved F or W. The D gene is left open where the match is weak. Clone size is shown for a subset of rows, as once, few, many or a class of expanded clone.

V gene,D gene,clone size,J gene,CDR3 protein,CDR3 DNA
TRBV10-3,TRBD2,few,TRBJ2-5,CAISELWTSGQETQYF,TGTGCCATCAGTGAGTTATGGACTAGCGGGCAAGAGACCCAGTACTTC
TRBV23-1,TRBD1,NA,TRBJ1-5,CASSPGQGRYSNQPQHF,TGCGCCAGCAGTCCGGGACAGGGGAGGTATAGCAATCAGCCCCAGCATTTT
TRBV12-3/TRBV12-4,NA,NA,TRBJ2-3,CASSFAGPGESTDTQYF,TGTGCCAGCAGTTTTGCTGGTCCTGGGGAGAGCACAGATACGCAGTATTTT
TRBV5-1,NA,NA,TRBJ1-4,CASSLAPTNEKLFF,TGCGCCAGCAGCTTGGCTCCAACTAATGAAAAACTGTTTTTT
TRBV27,NA,few,TRBJ1-6,CASSLVNRGNSPLHF,TGTGCCAGCAGTTTGGTCAATAGAGGGAATTCACCCCTCCACTTT
TRBV7-9,TRBD1,NA,TRBJ1-2,CASSHTGGEGNYGYTF,TGTGCCAGCAGCCATACAGGGGGCGAGGGCAACTATGGCTACACCTTC
TRBV3-1,NA,few,TRBJ2-1,CASSQGAGVGLEQFF,TGTGCCAGCAGCCAAGGGGCAGGGGTAGGTCTCGAGCAGTTCTTC
TRBV12-3/TRBV12-4,NA,NA,TRBJ2-1,CASSLESTGWNEQFF,TGTGCCAGCAGTTTAGAGTCCACAGGGTGGAATGAGCAGTTCTTC
TRBV5-6,NA,few,TRBJ1-2,CASSTGTELYGYTF,TGTGCCAGCAGCACCGGGACGGAACTCTATGGCTACACCTTC
TRBV6-1,NA,NA,TRBJ1-1,CASSPKRDMNTEAFF,TGTGCCAGCAGTCCTAAAAGGGATATGAACACTGAAGCTTTCTTT
TRBV20-1,TRBD2,NA,TRBJ2-1,CSRGGSGISYNEQFF,TGCAGTAGGGGAGGAAGCGGGATCTCCTACAATGAGCAGTTCTTC
TRBV5-1,NA,few,TRBJ2-7,CASSLDQGSFYEQYF,TGCGCCAGCAGCTTGGATCAGGGGAGCTTCTACGAGCAGTACTTC
TRBV7-6,NA,many,TRBJ2-1,CASSLAWQNEQFF,TGTGCCAGCAGCTTAGCGTGGCAGAATGAGCAGTTCTTC